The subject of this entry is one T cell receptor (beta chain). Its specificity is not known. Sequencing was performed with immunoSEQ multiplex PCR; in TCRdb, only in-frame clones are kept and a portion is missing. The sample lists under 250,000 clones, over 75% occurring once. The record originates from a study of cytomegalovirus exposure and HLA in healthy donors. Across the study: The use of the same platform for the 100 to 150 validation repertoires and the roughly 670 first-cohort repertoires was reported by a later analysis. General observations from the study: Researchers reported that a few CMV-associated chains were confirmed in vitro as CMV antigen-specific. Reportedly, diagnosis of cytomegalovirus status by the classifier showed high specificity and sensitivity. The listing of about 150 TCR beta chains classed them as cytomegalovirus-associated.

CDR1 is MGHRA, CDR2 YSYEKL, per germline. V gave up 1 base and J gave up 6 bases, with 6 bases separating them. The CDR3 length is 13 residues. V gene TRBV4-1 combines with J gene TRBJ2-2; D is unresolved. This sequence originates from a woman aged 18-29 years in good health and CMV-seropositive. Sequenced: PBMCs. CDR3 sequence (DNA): TGCGCCAGCAGCCAAGCTACGGCCGGGGAGCTGTTTTTT. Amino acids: CASSQATAGELFF.